Below are 3 T cell receptor beta chains sequenced from a single sample in a study of regulatory T cells in long-lasting Graves disease. To make TCR beta libraries, researchers used iRepertoire HTBI primers and Arm-PCR of CDR3 regions. TCRdb itself ran the multiplex PCR reads through MiXCR, one entry per CDR3 protein. The sample lists 350,000 to 450,000 distinct CDR3 sequences, about 15% occurring once. Regarding time point: newly diagnosed GD, antithyroid drugs for less than 3 months. The TCR library was made from RNA extracted from PBMCs. These data are also associated with another study on T cells in Graves' hyperthyroidism and ophthalmopathy.

Sequences were derived from peripheral blood mononuclear cells (PBMCs), sampled at new diagnosis, from a patient treated with antithyroid drugs. Receptors were obtained from a woman in her 30s with Graves disease.

This sequence joins TRBV18 and TRBJ2-7; D is ambiguous. The V end was cut by 0 bases, the J end by 0 bases, with 15 bases between. From germline, CDR1 is KGHSH and CDR2 LQKENI. The CDR3 is 17 residues long. CDR3 amino acids: CASSPPNRRRTSYEQYF. The CDR3 DNA reads TGTGCCAGCTCACCACCGAATCGGCGGCGGACCTCCTACGAGCAGTACTTC.

This clonotype was picked up one time. The chain is built from TRBV19 and TRBJ2-3, with 9 bases fitting TRBD1. This CDR3 spans 15 amino acids. CDR1 and CDR2 from the germline V gene are LNHDA and SQIVND (reference sequence). The V and J ends lost 5 bases and 3 bases, in that order; junction bases with no gene match: 6. In DNA, the CDR3 is TGTGCCAGTAGTTGGGGGACAGGGTGGACAGATACGCAGTATTTT. It is translated as CASSWGTGWTDTQYF.

This clonotype was counted at least ten times. V is TRBV11-2 and J is TRBJ2-3; 9 nucleotides line up with TRBD1. J gave up 4 bases and V 4 bases, and 9 bases lay outside the gene matches. This CDR3 is 16 amino acids long. Per the germline V gene, CDR1 is SGHAT and CDR2 is FQNNGV. The CDR3 region has the DNA TGTGCCAGCAGCTATACGAAACGACAGGGGGCAGATACGCAGTATTTT. Protein sequence: CASSYTKRQGADTQYF.